This T cell receptor beta chain comes out of a study of cytomegalovirus exposure and HLA in healthy donors. For this clone: What it recognizes is unknown.

Regarding the study as a whole: An ancestry cluster, one associated with Asian ancestry, reportedly showed fewer N-insertions than the approximately 670-donor mean in a later analysis. For cytomegalovirus status, the classifier reportedly gave diagnoses with high specificity and sensitivity. It is likely that the observed cluster of highly shared sequence variants was a sequencing artifact.

The V end was cut by 6 bases, the J end by 6 bases, with 18 bases between. The germline V gene has CDR1 SNHLY and CDR2 FYNNEI. The CDR3 has 15 amino acids. The PCR was carried out with 60 Vbeta primers and 13 Jbeta primers. TCRdb's table, derived via immunoSEQ multiplex PCR, lists solely in-frame clones and lacks some. The data contain roughly 100,000 clones, roughly 81% of them singletons. The chain combines TRBV2 with TRBJ1-5; D is possibly TRBD1 (6 bases). Source material: PBMCs. The source of this sequence is a woman in her late teens or twenties in good health and CMV-seropositive. The CDR3 sequence: CASRGQGIGSQPQHF. CDR3 DNA: TGTGCCAGCAGAGGGCAGGGGATTGGGAGTCAGCCCCAGCATTTT. The full variable domain, in which reference TRBV2 and TRBJ1-5 provide the parts outside the CDR3, is EPEVTQTPSHQVTQMGQEVILRCVPISNHLYFYWYRQILGQKVEFLVSFYNNEISEKSEIFDDQFSVERPDGSNFTLKIRSTKLEDSAMYFCASRGQGIGSQPQHFGDGTRLSIL.